This TCR beta chain is drawn from a study of beta chain features in type 1 diabetes (dated by TCRdb to 2016 to 2019). Notes on the research overall: Mean age, gender distribution, total cell number and subset yield were not different between patients and healthy donors. Whereas all 28 donors provided naive and central memory subsets, regulatory and stem cell-like memory subsets were isolated from just 8 patients and roughly 8 healthy donors. The study compared the TCRB repertoires of sorted circulating CD4+ T cell subsets in recently diagnosed type 1 diabetes patients with those in matched healthy donors. A total of 107,917,701 sorted cells were examined across all samples, and a strong correlation was observed between cell number per subset and RNA yield.

Per the germline V gene, SQVTM is the CDR1 and ANQGSEA is the CDR2. V loses 7 bases, J loses 8 bases, and the germline ends lie 12 bases apart. The CDR3 has 11 amino acids, counting the end cysteine and phenylalanine. Of the read, only the CDR3 DNA is kept; its 33 bases are in frame from base 1. All of the isolated RNA was reverse transcribed with the High Capacity cDNA Reverse Transcription Kit, so expressed TCRB transcripts were sequenced. Deep immunoSEQ sequencing was applied to naive, central memory and regulatory T cell samples, giving an average of about 3.57 million total reads per sample. Sorted cells were lysed in RLT buffer and RNA was extracted with DNase-treated RNeasy Micro or Mini kits, depending on cell number. To prevent cross-contamination, every cell subset was processed on its own, while patient and healthy donor samples were processed together. The immunoSEQ multiplex PCR was used to amplify TCRB sequences from cDNA, generating 87-bp fragments that spanned the CDR3 region. The amplicons were sequenced using the Illumina HiSeq platform. Turning to the authors' computational methods: PCR bias was computationally corrected using synthetic template baselines, reads within Hamming distance 2 were collapsed, and singletons that could not be merged were discarded. Reads were aligned to IMGT to assign V, D and J genes, CDR3 length, and insertions or deletions at six rearrangement sites. Within each subset, clonotype counts were normalized to sorted cell number, after which true diversity and Gini coefficients were computed with the tcR R package. The overlap coefficient, calculated on TCRB nucleotide sequences, was used to measure repertoire sharing. As a proxy for the pre-selection repertoire, out-of-frame TCRB sequences from naive cells were analyzed. Held by TCRdb, this immuneACCESS table contains in-frame sequences only and omits some clones. Under half of the omission traces to an unresolved V gene where checked; the cause of the rest is unknown. V and J calls and clone size come straight from that table; D and trimming were deduced from the DNA. This sample comprises about 340,000 clones, about 13% of them detected only once. The leading ten clones occupy roughly 0.015% of the sample.

Study-wide findings and limitations: Only small numbers of individuals were included in the HLA sub-analyses, which left unresolved whether HLA type had any influence on TCRB rearrangement. The naive, central memory and regulatory TCRB repertoires appeared to resemble one another more closely among patients than among healthy donors. PCR may preferentially amplify shorter templates, but because patient and control samples were amplified and corrected together, any resulting skew would affect both groups equally. Patients with type 1 diabetes made fewer insertions and deleted more nucleotides at VDJ recombination sites, implying thymic rearrangement abnormalities. Sequencing cDNA rather than genomic DNA could over-represent highly expressing activated cells, although activation and CD3 levels did not differ between groups. In all four CD4+ subsets, TCRB CDR3 length was moderately but significantly shorter in type 1 diabetes patients.

From each donor, a single peripheral blood sample of about 120 mL on average was drawn into heparinised tubes. Naive, central memory, regulatory and stem cell-like memory CD4+ T cells were sorted on a BD FACSAria II using a panel including CD45RO, CCR7, CD25, CD127, CD95 and CD27. All sorted populations exceeded 95% purity. PBMCs were separated immediately by Lymphoprep density gradient centrifugation and were stained directly, without being cultured. Samples were stained and sorted in pairs, with one healthy donor and one patient per experiment, so that batch effects were minimized. The sample holds many counts of this clone. Its binding antigen is unknown. No base quality values were provided; no much bigger clone lies one nucleotide off.

Sequenced: naive CD4+ T cells from blood. Sample cell subset or site, as interpreted from the label and publication: true naive CD4+ T cells. In this chain, TRBV29-1 is recombined with TRBJ2-1; the D gene remains uncertain. This receptor was identified in a woman aged 18-29 years with type 1 diabetes. The CDR3 region: CSALLADEQFF. The DNA reads as follows: TGCAGCGCCCTCTTGGCGGATGAGCAGTTCTTC.